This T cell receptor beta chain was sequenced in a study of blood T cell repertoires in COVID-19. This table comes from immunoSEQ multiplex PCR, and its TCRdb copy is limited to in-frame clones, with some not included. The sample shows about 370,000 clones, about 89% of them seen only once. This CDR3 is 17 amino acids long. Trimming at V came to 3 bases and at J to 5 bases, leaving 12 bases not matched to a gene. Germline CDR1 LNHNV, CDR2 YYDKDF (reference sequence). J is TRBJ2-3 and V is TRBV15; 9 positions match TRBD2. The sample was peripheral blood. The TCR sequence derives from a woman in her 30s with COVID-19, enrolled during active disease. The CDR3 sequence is CATSSPRGGVSKDTQYF. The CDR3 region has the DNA TGTGCCACCAGCAGTCCGCGGGGGGGAGTGAGTAAAGATACGCAGTATTTT.